This TCR beta chain was profiled in a study of breast tumors, draining lymph nodes, adjacent tissues. In germline, CDR1 is MNHEY, CDR2 SVGAGI. The CDR3 contains 16 residues. With 0 bases removed from V and 7 bases from J, the gap between germline ends came to 13 bases. Many counts were recorded for this clonotype. Its target is unknown. In TCRdb, the multiplex PCR reads were re-called with MiXCR into one record per CDR3 protein. The table records 66,000 or so distinct CDR3 sequences, approximately 47% of them present only once. Study conclusions and caveats: Most tumor T cells seemingly derive from lymph node, then expand in tumor.

What was sequenced was breast tumor tissue. This clonotype was obtained from a female donor with breast cancer. Some clones in this sample may be carry-over from other donors' samples. This chain links TRBV6-5 with TRBJ1-6, with a tentative D call TRBD1 (5 bases). CDR3 nucleotides: TGTGCCAGCAGTTACTCTAGCGTCTGGGGGAATTCACCCCTCCACTTT. Protein product: CASSYSSVWGNSPLHF.